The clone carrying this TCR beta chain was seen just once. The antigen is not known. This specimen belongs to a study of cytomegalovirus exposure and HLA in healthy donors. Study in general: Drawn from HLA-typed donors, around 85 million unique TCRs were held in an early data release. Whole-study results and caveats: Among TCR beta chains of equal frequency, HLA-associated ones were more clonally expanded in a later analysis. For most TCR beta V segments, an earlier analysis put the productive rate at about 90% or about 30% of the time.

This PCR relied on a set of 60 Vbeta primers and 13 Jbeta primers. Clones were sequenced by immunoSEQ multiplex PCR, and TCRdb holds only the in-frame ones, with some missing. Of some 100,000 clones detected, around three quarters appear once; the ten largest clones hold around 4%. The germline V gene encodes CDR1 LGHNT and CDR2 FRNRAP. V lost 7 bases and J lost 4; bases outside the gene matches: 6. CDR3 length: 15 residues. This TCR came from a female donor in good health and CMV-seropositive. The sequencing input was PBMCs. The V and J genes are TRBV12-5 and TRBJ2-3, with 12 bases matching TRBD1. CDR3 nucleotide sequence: TGTGCTAGTGCCAAGGGGACAGGGGGCGCAGATACGCAGTATTTT. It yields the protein CASAKGTGGADTQYF.